This T cell receptor (beta chain) was identified during a study of blood T cell repertoires in COVID-19. Sequenced by immunoSEQ multiplex PCR; TCRdb stores in-frame clones only, minus some. The table shows 260,000 or so clones, with around 82% occurring only once. Looked up from germline, CDR1 is LNHDA and CDR2 is SQIVND (reference sequence). The germline V and J ends were trimmed by 7 bases and 7 bases, with 17 bases remaining between them. The CDR3 is 15 amino acids. The material sequenced was peripheral blood. The V gene is TRBV19, the J gene TRBJ1-6; D is perhaps TRBD1 (6 bases). The source is a man older than 75 with acute or convalescent COVID-19. CDR3 sequence (DNA): TGTGCCAGTACCACCACAGGGCAGGGCAATTCACCCCTCCACTTT. Protein product: CASTTTGQGNSPLHF.